This TCR beta chain appears in the sequencing data of a study of cytomegalovirus exposure and HLA in healthy donors. CDR3 length: 13 amino acids. Unmatched junction bases numbered 2, after V lost 4 bases and J lost 4 bases. Germline V gene sequence: CDR1 MNHNS, CDR2 SASEGT. The study ran its PCR with 60 Vbeta and 13 Jbeta primers. TCRdb keeps only in-frame clones here, not all; method: immunoSEQ multiplex PCR. The table has about 160,000 clones, roughly four fifths seen once. The source of this sequence is a man aged 50 to 59 in good health and CMV-seropositive. The J gene is TRBJ1-1, the V gene TRBV6-1; 8 nucleotides align to TRBD1. The sample consisted of PBMCs. In nucleotides, the CDR3 is TGTGCCAGCAGTGGGCAGGGGGCCACTGAAGCTTTCTTT. This translates into CASSGQGATEAFF.